The clone carrying this TCR beta chain was counted a few times. This sample was included in a study of blood T cell repertoires in COVID-19. The overall study: The cDNA or gDNA used as material had been derived from T cells, B-cell-depleted T cells, or PBMCs.

Enrolled through a virtual design, the participants were between roughly 18 and 90 years of age and came from 24 US areas. The study assigned cohorts using participant-reported clinical history. With 3 bases clipped from V and 1 base from J, the junction kept 6 bases outside the gene matches. The CDR3 totals 17 residues. CDR1 MNHEY and CDR2 SMNVEV come from the germline V gene (reference sequence). Authors' processing steps: The authors estimated nucleated cell counts from reference gene primer amplification. Measured with immunoSEQ multiplex PCR; TCRdb has only the in-frame clones, and not every one. The V and J calls and the clone size are those of that table, but D and trimming were determined from the DNA. The table shows around 250,000 clones, with approximately 89% occurring only once.

The chain couples TRBV27 to TRBJ2-2, with TRBD1 matching over 9 bases. This clonotype was sampled from a woman between 40 and 50 years old who had been exposed to COVID-19. Sequences were obtained from PBMCs or T cells enriched from blood (not recorded which). The CDR3 loop reads CASSLGQGPWNTGELFF. The CDR3 DNA follows: TGTGCCAGCAGTTTGGGACAGGGACCCTGGAACACCGGGGAGCTGTTTTTT.